This T cell receptor beta chain was recorded in a study of cytomegalovirus exposure and HLA in healthy donors. Looking at the study overall: An early release of data contained about 85 million unique TCRs, which came from HLA-typed donors. Caucasian-associated ancestry cluster membership applied to about 83% of 398 genotyped donors. General study findings and limits: In all likelihood, a cluster of highly shared sequence variants was a sequencing artifact. In a later analysis, TCR beta V- and J-gene trimming was associated with a missense DCLRE1C variant.

Concerning this clone itself: What it binds is not known.

PCR involved 60 Vbeta and 13 Jbeta primers. Some clones are missing from TCRdb's copy, which holds only in-frame ones; the method was immunoSEQ multiplex PCR. The table shows some 160,000 clones, with over 70% occurring only once. Germline CDR1 reads SGHRS; CDR2 reads YFSETQ. Losses at the gene ends were 2 bases for V and 5 bases for J; bases not matched to a gene: 10. The CDR3 extends over 15 amino acids. The rearrangement links TRBV5-1 to TRBJ2-7; 7 bases match TRBD2. The clonotype originates from a woman aged 50 to 65 in good health and CMV-seronegative. Sequenced: PBMCs. The CDR3 DNA reads as TGCGCCAGCAGCTTATTGGCGGGAGAAGTGAACGAGCAGTACTTC. Its translation is CASSLLAGEVNEQYF. The whole variable domain, filled in from reference TRBV5-1 and TRBJ2-7, reads KAGVTQTPRYLIKTRGQQVTLSCSPISGHRSVSWYQQTPGQGLQFLFEYFSETQRNKGNFPGRFSGRQFSNSRSEMNVSTLELGDSALYLCASSLLAGEVNEQYFGPGTRLTVT.